The sequence of this TCR beta chain was determined in a study of cytomegalovirus exposure and HLA in healthy donors. Whole-study context: In an earlier analysis, almost 120 million unique TCR beta sequences were found from about 180 million T cells.

In the PCR, 60 Vbeta and 13 Jbeta primers were used. The table came from immunoSEQ multiplex PCR; TCRdb's copy has only in-frame clones and leaves some out. The data hold roughly 98,000 clones, with 65% to 85% observed a single time. Germline V gene sequence: CDR1 SGHVS, CDR2 FQNEAQ. V shed 5 bases and J shed 2 bases, with 12 bases lying between them. This CDR3 region has 14 residues. On this clone itself: The antigen remains undetermined.

Study findings and constraints: From TCR beta sequences, most subjects' HLA-A and HLA-B alleles were reportedly predicted accurately.

The gene calls are TRBV7-8 and TRBJ2-5; weak D call: TRBD1 (6 bases). The sequenced sample consisted of PBMCs. The source is a female donor in good health and CMV-seropositive. The DNA of the CDR3 is TGTGCCAGCAGCCCTCGGACAGTTCAAGAGACCCAGTACTTC. The encoded protein is CASSPRTVQETQYF.